Listed below are T cell receptor beta chains from one sample, sequenced in a study of blood T cell repertoires in COVID-19. Some clones are missing from TCRdb's copy, which holds only in-frame ones; the method was immunoSEQ multiplex PCR. Of nearly 60,000 clones listed, about 83% were seen once; the top ten hold more than 4.5%. The sample consisted of peripheral blood. Receptors originate from a man in his forties with active COVID-19. Both conserved end residues are part of each CDR3. D genes are given only for firm matches. The listing skips clone size in some rows; elsewhere it reads once, few, many or a size class.

J,size,V,D,CDR3,DNA
TRBJ2-7,once,TRBV20-1,NA,CSAQEVSEQYF,TGCAGTGCTCAGGAGGTATCCGAGCAGTACTTC
TRBJ2-1,few,TRBV28,TRBD2,CASSSLLEGLVSNEQFF,TGTGCCAGCAGTTCTCTACTCGAGGGACTAGTCTCGAATGAGCAGTTCTTC
TRBJ1-1,NA,TRBV27,NA,CASSYTGWGKNTEAFF,TGTGCCAGCAGTTACACAGGGTGGGGAAAGAACACTGAAGCTTTCTTT
TRBJ1-6,NA,TRBV7-9,TRBD1,CASSSTGGVGSPLHF,TGTGCCAGCAGCTCGACAGGGGGTGTCGGCTCACCCCTCCACTTT
TRBJ1-2,NA,TRBV29-1,NA,CSVEVMGHKDGYTF,TGCAGCGTTGAAGTTATGGGACATAAGGATGGCTACACCTTC
TRBJ2-7,NA,TRBV6-1,NA,CASSEAPPSEQYF,TGTGCCAGCAGTGAAGCCCCCCCCAGCGAGCAGTACTTC
TRBJ2-2,medium-sized,TRBV10-1,TRBD1,CASSGQGRELFF,TGCGCCAGCAGTGGACAGGGCCGGGAGCTGTTTTTT
TRBJ2-5,few,TRBV7-2,TRBD2,CASSLSGLAAETQYF,TGTGCCAGCAGCCTCTCGGGACTAGCAGCGGAGACCCAGTACTTC
TRBJ2-7,once,TRBV27,TRBD2,CASRLAGASYEQYF,TGTGCCAGCCGACTAGCGGGAGCCTCCTACGAGCAGTACTTC
TRBJ1-6,NA,TRBV2,NA,CASSVSVAGSPLHF,TGTGCCAGCAGTGTGTCCGTAGCGGGGTCACCCCTCCACTTT
TRBJ2-5,NA,TRBV30,NA,CAWSDLGGAQETQYF,TGTGCCTGGAGTGATCTGGGGGGGGCCCAAGAGACCCAGTACTTC
TRBJ1-3,many,TRBV7-9,NA,CASSLFGGAGNTIYF,TGTGCCAGCAGCTTATTCGGGGGAGCTGGAAACACCATATATTTT
TRBJ1-5,few,TRBV4-1,NA,CAFGLEGGVSNQPQHF,TGCGCCTTTGGGCTGGAGGGAGGGGTAAGCAATCAGCCCCAGCATTTT
TRBJ1-1,NA,TRBV10-1,TRBD1,CASSPGQGTLEAFF,TGCGCCAGCAGCCCGGGACAGGGGACGCTAGAAGCTTTCTTT
TRBJ2-3,NA,TRBV5-4,TRBD2,CASSSAGVTDTQYF,TGTGCCAGCAGCTCTGCGGGAGTGACGGATACGCAGTATTTT
TRBJ1-4,NA,TRBV5-5,TRBD1,CASRMSGTGGLGSNEKLFF,TGTGCCAGCAGAATGTCCGGGACAGGGGGCCTAGGGTCTAATGAAAAACTGTTTTTT
TRBJ2-7,medium-sized,TRBV30,NA,CAWSVGNRHYEQYF,TGTGCCTGGAGTGTAGGCAACAGGCACTACGAGCAGTACTTC
TRBJ1-1,NA,TRBV29-1,NA,CSVGQGKGTEAFF,TGCAGCGTTGGGCAGGGCAAGGGCACTGAAGCTTTCTTT
TRBJ2-1,NA,TRBV6-4,NA,CASSDGFREAIDEQFF,TGTGCCAGCAGTGACGGGTTTAGGGAGGCGATCGATGAGCAGTTCTTC
TRBJ1-2,NA,TRBV6-5,NA,CASSYSKASYGYTF,TGTGCCAGCAGTTACTCAAAAGCGTCCTATGGCTACACCTTC
TRBJ2-7,few,TRBV5-1,NA,CASSLWGQYEQYF,TGCGCCAGCAGCTTGTGGGGGCAATACGAGCAGTACTTC
TRBJ1-1,NA,TRBV29-1,NA,CSVTGGGNTEAFF,TGCAGCGTTACTGGGGGCGGGAACACTGAAGCTTTCTTT
TRBJ2-2,NA,TRBV9,NA,CASSVEPGELFF,TGTGCCAGCAGCGTAGAGCCCGGGGAGCTGTTTTTT
TRBJ1-6,NA,TRBV6-2/TRBV6-3,NA,CASSYGADRFSPLHF,TGTGCCAGCAGTTACGGGGCAGATCGTTTTTCACCCCTCCACTTT
TRBJ2-3,NA,TRBV9,TRBD2,CASSVGGLAGDTQYF,TGTGCCAGCAGCGTAGGGGGACTAGCGGGAGATACGCAGTATTTT
TRBJ1-1,NA,TRBV6-6,TRBD1,CASSRAGTGGFNTEAFF,TGTGCCAGCAGCCGAGCCGGGACAGGGGGCTTCAACACTGAAGCTTTCTTT
TRBJ1-2,NA,TRBV28,TRBD1,CASSFRGLREDYGYTF,TGTGCCAGCAGTTTCAGGGGGCTCAGGGAGGACTATGGCTACACCTTC
TRBJ1-3,NA,TRBV11-2,TRBD1,CASRTLKGQPIDSGNTIYF,TGTGCCAGCAGAACTCTAAAGGGACAGCCTATTGACTCTGGAAACACCATATATTTT
TRBJ1-1,NA,TRBV11-3,NA,CASSATVNTEAFF,TGTGCCAGCAGCGCGACAGTGAACACTGAAGCTTTCTTT
TRBJ2-7,NA,TRBV28,NA,CASSYDQLALYEQYF,TGTGCCAGCAGTTACGACCAACTAGCCCTCTACGAGCAGTACTTC
TRBJ2-2,NA,TRBV2,TRBD2,CASSELAGGLGTGELFF,TGTGCCAGCAGTGAGCTAGCGGGAGGGTTGGGCACCGGGGAGCTGTTTTTT